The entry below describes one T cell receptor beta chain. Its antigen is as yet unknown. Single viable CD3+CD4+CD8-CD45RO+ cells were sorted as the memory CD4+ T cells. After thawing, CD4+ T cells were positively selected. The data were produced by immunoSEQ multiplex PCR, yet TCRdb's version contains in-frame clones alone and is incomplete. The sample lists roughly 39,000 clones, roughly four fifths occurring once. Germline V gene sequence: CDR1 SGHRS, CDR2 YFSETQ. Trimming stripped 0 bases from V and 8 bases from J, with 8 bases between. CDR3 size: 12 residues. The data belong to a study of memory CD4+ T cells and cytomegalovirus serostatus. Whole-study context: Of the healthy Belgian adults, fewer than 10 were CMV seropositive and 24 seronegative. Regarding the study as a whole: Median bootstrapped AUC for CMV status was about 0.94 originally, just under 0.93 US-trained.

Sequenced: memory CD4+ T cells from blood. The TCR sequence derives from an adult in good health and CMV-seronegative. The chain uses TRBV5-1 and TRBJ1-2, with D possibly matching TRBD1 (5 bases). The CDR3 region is CASSLEAGGYTF. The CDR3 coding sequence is TGCGCCAGCAGCTTGGAGGCAGGGGGCTACACCTTC.